This T cell receptor (beta chain) stems from a study of vaccination effects on CD4 cells after COVID-19. With respect to this clone: The antigen remains undetermined.

The CDR3 runs 14 residues. The germline V gene encodes CDR1 LNHDA and CDR2 SQIVND (reference sequence). V was shortened by 7 bases and J by 0 bases, with 9 bases between the two germline ends. Upon completion of about eleven days in culture, CD4+ T cells were isolated. Infection dated between March and December 2020, before the Alpha, Beta and Delta variants reached the United States. Participants were given two doses of BNT162b2 or mRNA-1273 vaccine. Sequenced by immunoSEQ multiplex PCR; TCRdb stores in-frame clones only, minus some. Of roughly 35,000 clones listed, approximately 77% were seen once; the top ten hold about 6.4%.

This chain links TRBV19 with TRBJ2-2; TRBD1 might be the D (5 bases). This receptor was taken from a human donor who had a prior SARS-CoV-2 infection. The specimen was CD4+ T cells from PBMCs cultured without peptide, collected after COVID-19 vaccination. For the CDR3, the DNA is TGTGCCAGTACAGACAGACCGAACACCGGGGAGCTGTTTTTT. Translation: CASTDRPNTGELFF.